Below are 29 T cell receptor beta chains sequenced from a single sample in a study of identical twins. TCRdb used MiXCR to reprocess the 5' RACE reads, holding one entry per CDR3 protein. Among about 890,000 distinct CDR3 sequences listed, 9% to 15% were seen once. In addition, the sample was reused for a study of yellow fever vaccine responses in identical twins.

Sequenced input: PBMCs. These receptors all come from a woman aged 18-29 years in good health.

This clonotype was observed a handful of times. The chain combines TRBV2 with TRBJ2-7; D gene unclear. Per germline, CDR1 SNHLY and CDR2 FYNNEI. Between the trimmed V and J ends, which lost 4 bases and 5 bases, there was a span of 12 bases. The CDR3 totals 13 residues. CDR3 loop: CASSGRAGNEQYF. CDR3 bases: TGTGCCAGCAGTGGGCGAGCAGGTAACGAGCAGTACTTC.

This clonotype occurred many times. The rearrangement joins TRBV20-1 to TRBJ2-1; 11 positions agree with TRBD2. CDR1 and CDR2 from the germline V gene are DFQATT and SNEGSKA (reference sequence). V shed 5 bases, J shed 13 bases, and the junction held 4 bases outside the gene matches. This CDR3 has 11 residues. The CDR3 loop reads CSAYSGGAQFF. The CDR3 DNA is TGCAGTGCTTATAGCGGGGGGGCACAGTTCTTC.

This chain joins TRBV7-9 and TRBJ2-3; D is tentatively TRBD1 or TRBD2 (5 bases each). CDR3 length: 14 amino acids. The germline gives CDR1 SEHNR, CDR2 FQNEAQ (reference sequence). Trimming took 1 base from V and 6 from J, leaving 11 bases between them. The DNA for the CDR3 is TGTGCCAGCAGCTTAGAAATGGGGGTTGATACGCAGTATTTT. Residues: CASSLEMGVDTQYF.

This chain uses TRBV5-5 with TRBJ2-7; D might be TRBD1 (5 bases). Germline-derived CDR1 and CDR2 are SGHKS and YYEKEE (reference sequence). CDR3 size: 15 residues. Deletions cut 0 bases from V and 3 bases from J, with 13 bases between. The CDR3 coding sequence is TGTGCCAGCAGCTTGGTCCCGGACATCTACTACGAGCAGTACTTC. Translating it yields CASSLVPDIYYEQYF. Based on the CDR3 plus reference TRBV5-5 and TRBJ2-7, the full variable domain is DAGVTQSPTHLIKTRGQQVTLRCSPISGHKSVSWYQQVLGQGPQFIFQYYEKEERGRGNFPDRFSARQFPNYSSELNVNALLLGDSALYLCASSLVPDIYYEQYFGPGTRLTVT.

This clonotype was observed many times. The gene calls are TRBV29-1 and TRBJ2-1; 10 positions match TRBD2. This CDR3 region has 14 residues. V was clipped by 0 bases and J by 7 bases; unmatched bases: 3. CDR1 is SQVTM and CDR2 is ANQGSEA in the germline V gene. CDR3 loop: CSVEDQRGGNEQFF. DNA for the CDR3: TGCAGCGTTGAAGATCAGCGGGGGGGTAATGAGCAGTTCTTC.

A few counts support this clonotype. The gene calls are TRBV3-1 and TRBJ1-2; D not resolved. The V and J ends lost 3 bases and 2 bases respectively, with 10 bases between them. Germline V gene lookup returns CDR1 LGHDT and CDR2 YNNKEL (reference sequence). This CDR3 is built from 14 residues. CDR3 sequence: CASSQPGENYGYTF. The CDR3, as DNA: TGTGCCAGCAGCCAGCCGGGCGAAAACTATGGCTACACCTTC.

The J gene is TRBJ2-7, the V gene TRBV12-3 or TRBV12-4, with TRBD1 matching 7 bases. The CDR3 runs to 14 residues. The trim removed 0 bases at V and 5 bases at J, leaving 4 bases unmatched. CDR3 DNA: TGTGCCAGCAGTTTAGCAGGGGGCATCGACGAGCAGTACTTC. It encodes CASSLAGGIDEQYF.

V is TRBV12-3 or TRBV12-4 and J is TRBJ1-2; TRBD1 matches 8 bases. Trimming at V came to 6 bases and at J to 5 bases, leaving 11 bases not matched to a gene. The CDR3 has 15 amino acids. The CDR3 DNA is TGTGCCAGCAGGATGGGTACAGGGGGTAGTTATGGCTACACCTTC. This sequence encodes CASRMGTGGSYGYTF.

The chain uses TRBV5-1 and TRBJ1-5; no firm D call. Germline lookup yields CDR1 SGHRS and CDR2 YFSETQ. The V and J ends lost 4 bases and 1 base respectively, with 6 bases between them. The CDR3 contains 13 residues. The DNA for the CDR3 is TGCGCCAGCAGCCCGGAAAGCAATCAGCCCCAGCATTTT. This codes for CASSPESNQPQHF.

This clonotype was recorded many times. This chain uses TRBV11-3 with TRBJ2-2, with D hard to call. This CDR3 has 14 amino acids. Germline-derived CDR1 and CDR2 are SGHNT and YENEEA. V dropped 6 bases and J dropped 1 base, with 9 bases sitting between them. The CDR3 nucleotides are TGTGCCAGCAGTTGGCGGCGGAACACCGGGGAGCTGTTTTTT. Protein: CASSWRRNTGELFF.

The V and J genes are TRBV3-1 and TRBJ2-1; TRBD2 matches 10 bases. Looked up from germline, CDR1 is LGHDT and CDR2 is YNNKEL (reference sequence). The trim removed 3 bases at V and 4 bases at J, leaving 6 bases unmatched. This CDR3 contains 16 residues. This chain's CDR3 is CASSHRERGGYNEQFF. CDR3 DNA: TGTGCCAGCAGCCACCGCGAGCGGGGGGGTTACAATGAGCAGTTCTTC.

This clonotype has at least ten counts. The chain uses TRBV9 and TRBJ2-5; 7 bases match TRBD2. Germline CDR1 and CDR2: SGDLS and YYNGEE. The CDR3 length is 15 residues. Trimming took 2 bases from V and 2 from J; bases not matched to a gene: 6. As DNA, the CDR3 is TGTGCCAGCAGCGTTCTCAGCGGGGCTCAAGAGACCCAGTACTTC. Residues: CASSVLSGAQETQYF.

This clonotype appeared a few times. The chain recombines TRBV6-1 with TRBJ2-6; 9 bases map to TRBD1. V was pared by 6 bases and J by 1 base, with 7 bases of the junction left unmatched. Looked up from germline, CDR1 is MNHNS and CDR2 is SASEGT. CDR3 size: 17 residues. The CDR3 nucleotides read TGTGCCAGCAGGGGGGACAGGGAGGGATCTGGGGCCAACGTCCTGACTTTC. Amino acids: CASRGDREGSGANVLTF.

The sample holds a few counts of this clonotype. The gene calls are TRBV29-1 and TRBJ2-1; weak D call: TRBD1 (7 bases). The CDR3 loop spans 15 amino acids. CDR1 SQVTM and CDR2 ANQGSEA come from the germline V gene. The V gene lost 0 bases and the J gene lost 9 bases, with 18 bases spanning the gap. The CDR3 nucleotides are TGCAGCGTTGAAGATCTGACAGGGAGGTTGACTGAGCAGTTCTTC. This codes for CSVEDLTGRLTEQFF.

This clonotype was observed a handful of times. The chain carries TRBV29-1 and TRBJ1-1; D unclear. The CDR3 spans 10 residues. With 4 bases removed from V and 11 bases from J, the gap between germline ends came to 11 bases. Germline CDR1 and CDR2: SQVTM and ANQGSEA. Written as DNA, the CDR3 is TGCAGCGTTGGGTCGTTTGAGGCTTTCTTT. Its translation: CSVGSFEAFF.

The chain joins TRBV5-4 to TRBJ1-2; D gene uncertain. Germline V gene data show CDR1 as SGHNT and CDR2 as YYREEE (reference sequence). The germline V and J ends were trimmed by 0 bases and 8 bases, with 11 bases remaining between them. The CDR3 length is 13 residues. CDR3 protein: CASSLGREFGYTF. CDR3 coding DNA: TGTGCCAGCAGCTTGGGCCGCGAATTCGGCTACACCTTC.

This clonotype has a handful of counts. V usage is TRBV4-1 and J usage is TRBJ2-3, with 11 bases matching TRBD2. This CDR3 is 16 amino acids long. Germline V gene data show CDR1 as MGHRA and CDR2 as YSYEKL. Trimming took 6 bases from V and 2 from J; bases not matched to a gene: 7. CDR3 sequence (DNA): TGCGCCAGCAGAATGCTGGGACTAGCGGACACAGATACGCAGTATTTT. This sequence encodes CASRMLGLADTDTQYF.

The V gene is TRBV19, the J gene TRBJ1-1, with D hard to call. CDR1 is LNHDA, CDR2 SQIVND, per germline (reference sequence). Trimming removed 5 bases from V and 6 bases from J, with 13 bases in between. CDR3 size: 13 residues. Written as DNA, the CDR3 is TGTGCCAGTAGTCAACAGTTCGTATCTGAAGCTTTCTTT. Translation: CASSQQFVSEAFF. The variable domain in full, completed from reference TRBV19 and TRBJ1-1, reads DGGITQSPKYLFRKEGQNVTLSCEQNLNHDAMYWYRQDPGQGLRLIYYSQIVNDFQKGDIAEGYSVSREKKESFPLTVTSAQKNPTAFYLCASSQQFVSEAFFGQGTRLTVV.

This clonotype occurred a few times. V is TRBV10-3 and J is TRBJ2-3; 7 nucleotides line up with TRBD1. The V segment lost 5 bases and the J segment 3 bases; nucleotides outside the gene matches: 5. Looked up from germline, CDR1 is ENHRY and CDR2 is SYGVKD. This CDR3 is 14 amino acids long. The CDR3, as DNA: TGTGCCATCAGTAGACAGGGTTTAACAGATACGCAGTATTTT. Its protein product is CAISRQGLTDTQYF.

This clonotype was observed at least ten times. This chain connects TRBV6-5 to TRBJ2-2; 8 bases align to TRBD1. Per germline, CDR1 MNHEY and CDR2 SVGAGI. J was trimmed by 0 bases and V by 4 bases; bases with no gene match: 10. The length of the CDR3 is 18 residues. CDR3 sequence reads: CASSSIPGTGPNTGELFF. The CDR3 nucleotides read TGTGCCAGCAGTTCCATTCCCGGGACAGGCCCGAACACCGGGGAGCTGTTTTTT.

The chain employs TRBV24-1 and TRBJ2-2; TRBD1 aligns across 8 bases. V shed 4 bases, J shed 0 bases, and the junction held 15 bases outside the gene matches. The length of the CDR3 is 20 residues. CDR1 KGHDR and CDR2 SFDVKD come from the germline V gene. In DNA form, the CDR3 reads TGTGCCACCAGTGACCCGCTCGGGACAGGTTCCCTAGCGAACACCGGGGAGCTGTTTTTT. It specifies CATSDPLGTGSLANTGELFF.

There are a few counts of this clonotype. The chain links TRBV5-1 to TRBJ2-3; maybe TRBD2 (5 bases). Germline V gene sequence: CDR1 SGHRS, CDR2 YFSETQ. Deletions cut 4 bases from V and 1 base from J, with 13 bases between. The CDR3 is 15 residues long. CDR3 amino acids: CASSPLVSGTDTQYF. As DNA, the CDR3 is TGCGCCAGCAGCCCCCTGGTTAGCGGCACAGATACGCAGTATTTT.

The genes are TRBV27 and TRBJ1-4; no firm D call. The V end was cut by 11 bases, the J end by 5 bases, with 21 bases between. Per the germline V gene, CDR1 is MNHEY and CDR2 is SMNVEV (reference sequence). The CDR3 runs 15 residues. The CDR3 bases are TGTGCCGGGAGCCCCCTCGAGGGTTCAAATGAAAAACTGTTTTTT. Its translation: CAGSPLEGSNEKLFF.

Only a few counts were recorded for this clonotype. This CDR3 is CASSLTASSTDTQYF. The CDR3 nucleotides read TGTGCCAGCAGTTTAACGGCTAGCAGCACAGATACGCAGTATTTT. The chain recombines TRBV27 with TRBJ2-3; D may be TRBD2 (5 bases). Deletions cut 2 bases from V and 0 bases from J, with 9 bases between. This CDR3 has 15 amino acids. The germline CDR1 and CDR2 sequences are MNHEY and SMNVEV (reference sequence).

The rearrangement uses TRBV7-7 and TRBJ2-7, with 8 bases fitting TRBD1. The germline V gene encodes CDR1 SSHAT and CDR2 FNYEAQ (reference sequence). With 5 bases clipped from V and 2 bases from J, the junction kept 8 bases outside the gene matches. CDR3 size: 15 residues. As DNA, the CDR3 is TGTGCCAGCAGCCAGGGGACAGGCAACCCCTACGAGCAGTACTTC. This encodes CASSQGTGNPYEQYF.

V is TRBV15 and J is TRBJ2-3; D is unclear. The CDR3 has 11 amino acids. The germline gives CDR1 LNHNV, CDR2 YYDKDF (reference sequence). Trimming took off 4 bases at V and 6 bases at J, with 5 bases between the two ends. CDR3 DNA: TGTGCCACCAGCAAGTTGGATACGCAGTATTTT. Encoded protein: CATSKLDTQYF.

V and J are TRBV19 and TRBJ2-7; possibly TRBD2 for D (6 bases). CDR3 length: 15 residues. V shed 0 bases and J shed 0 bases, with 9 bases lying between them. Germline V gene data show CDR1 as LNHDA and CDR2 as SQIVND (reference sequence). CDR3 nucleotides: TGTGCCAGTAGTATAGATCGGGAGAGCTCCTACGAGCAGTACTTC. This encodes CASSIDRESSYEQYF.

The J gene is TRBJ2-1, the V gene TRBV2, with D possibly matching TRBD2 (6 bases). CDR3 length: 14 amino acids. Per the germline V gene, CDR1 is SNHLY and CDR2 is FYNNEI. V lost 7 bases to trimming and J lost 4 bases, with 14 bases between them. The CDR3 spells CASKHRDLYNEQFF. The CDR3 DNA reads as TGTGCCAGCAAGCACCGGGACTTATACAATGAGCAGTTCTTC.

In this sample, this clonotype turned up a few times. The chain employs TRBV7-9 and TRBJ2-1; weak D call: TRBD1 (6 bases). Germline CDR1 and CDR2: SEHNR and FQNEAQ (reference sequence). Trimming took off 3 bases at V and 10 bases at J, with 22 bases between the two ends. This CDR3 contains 16 residues. The CDR3 here is CASSFPTYRQDPEQFF. The CDR3 bases are TGTGCCAGCAGCTTCCCCACTTATAGACAGGACCCAGAGCAGTTCTTC.